The rows below give T cell receptor beta chains drawn from one sample of a study of T-cell reconstitution after alpha-beta-depleted transplantation in children. MiXCR was run by TCRdb on the PCR reads, yielding one entry per CDR3 protein. The sample yields around 270,000 distinct CDR3 sequences, 6% to 10% seen once. This specimen consisted of peripheral blood, obtained 360 days after TCRalphabeta/CD19-depleted stem cell transplant. The receptors originated from a female patient between 2 and 15 years old who had a stem cell transplant for Fanconi anemia, so the T cells may come from the graft donor. The CDR3 runs from the conserved cysteine through the conserved F or W. The D gene is left open where the match is weak. Clone size is given for some rows only: seen once, a few or many times, or a class if the clone is expanded.

d_call	v_call	clone_size	j_call	cdr3_nt	cdr3_aa
.	TRBV4-2	many	TRBJ1-4	TGTGCCAGCAGCCCCACGGCAACTAATGAAAAACTGTTTTTT	CASSPTATNEKLFF
TRBD1	TRBV5-1	.	TRBJ1-6	TGCGCCAGCAGCTACCGGACAGGGGATGCTTCACCCCTCCACTTT	CASSYRTGDASPLHF
.	TRBV20-1	many	TRBJ1-1	TGCAGTGCTAGTAGGAGCAGGTTTGATAGGGGTGAAGCTTTCTTT	CSASRSRFDRGEAFF
TRBD1	TRBV6-1	many	TRBJ1-1	TGTGCCAGCAGGCCCGGACAGGGGATTACTGAAGCTTTCTTT	CASRPGQGITEAFF
TRBD1	TRBV7-9	many	TRBJ1-2	TGTGCCAGCAGTCATCGGGACAGCCCAGGTGATGGCTACACCTTC	CASSHRDSPGDGYTF
.	TRBV7-8	many	TRBJ2-1	TGTGCCAGCAGCCAAGTGAGGGTCTACGGTGAGCAGTTCTTC	CASSQVRVYGEQFF
.	TRBV27	many	TRBJ1-5	TGTGCCAGCAACCCACGGGGCTTACGTTATAGCAATCAGCCCCAGCATTTT	CASNPRGLRYSNQPQHF
TRBD1	TRBV15	many	TRBJ2-3	TGTGCCACCAGCAGAGAAAAAGGACAGGGGGCGCAAAATACGCAGTATTTT	CATSREKGQGAQNTQYF
.	TRBV15	many	TRBJ1-1	TGTGCCACCAGCAGAAGGTCAGGGACGGCTGAAGCTTTCTTT	CATSRRSGTAEAFF
TRBD2	TRBV29-1	many	TRBJ2-2	TGCAGCGCCCAAGGCTGGGGAGCGGGAGGCTCCGGGGAGCTGTTTTTT	CSAQGWGAGGSGELFF
.	TRBV5-1	many	TRBJ1-5	TGCGCCAGCAGCACAGACAGGTCCAGTCAGCCCCAGCATTTT	CASSTDRSSQPQHF
.	TRBV7-3	many	TRBJ2-5	TGTGCCAGCAGCTTAGGGAACTTGGGACAAATGGGAGAGACCCAGTACTTC	CASSLGNLGQMGETQYF
.	TRBV6-2/TRBV6-3	many	TRBJ1-5	TGTGCCAGCAGTTCACGGGGCGGCGATCAGCCCCAGCATTTT	CASSSRGGDQPQHF
TRBD1	TRBV13	few	TRBJ2-1	TGTGCCAGCCGAACCTGGGGACAGATATCCTACAATGAGCAGTTCTTC	CASRTWGQISYNEQFF
TRBD2	TRBV9	few	TRBJ2-2	TGTGCCAGCAGCGGGAGCCTAGCGGGGGCCTTTGGGGAGCTGTTTTTT	CASSGSLAGAFGELFF
TRBD1	TRBV20-1	many	TRBJ1-5	TGCAGTGCGAAGACAGGGAACAATCAGCCCCAGCATTTT	CSAKTGNNQPQHF
.	TRBV4-2	.	TRBJ2-7	TGTGCCAGCGGCCCGGGGCTCCTCTACAGTTCCTACGAGCAGTACTTC	CASGPGLLYSSYEQYF
.	TRBV11-2	few	TRBJ1-3	TGTGCCAGCAGCCTCTCCGGGGCCCTCAACACCATATATTTT	CASSLSGALNTIYF
TRBD1	TRBV5-5	.	TRBJ2-3	TGTGCCAGCAGCTTCGTCACAGGGGGCGCCGATACGCAGTATTTT	CASSFVTGGADTQYF
TRBD1	TRBV6-5	many	TRBJ2-7	TGTGCCAGCAGTTACTCGGGGACAGGTGTCTACGAGCAGTACTTC	CASSYSGTGVYEQYF
.	TRBV12-3/TRBV12-4	many	TRBJ2-1	TGTGCCAGCAGTTTGTATAAGGCCTCCTACAATGAGCAGTTCTTC	CASSLYKASYNEQFF
.	TRBV11-2	.	TRBJ2-5	TGTGCCAGCAGCTTAAGATTAGCATCGGGGACCCAGTACTTC	CASSLRLASGTQYF
.	TRBV20-1	many	TRBJ1-4	TGCAGTGCTAGAAAGAACAGGGTGACGGGTGAAAAACTGTTTTTT	CSARKNRVTGEKLFF
TRBD1	TRBV5-1	many	TRBJ2-7	TGCGCCAGCAGCTTGGGACAGGGCAGGTGGGAGCAGTACTTC	CASSLGQGRWEQYF
TRBD2	TRBV6-5	many	TRBJ2-3	TGTGCCAGCAGTACTAGGACTAGCGCGACAGATACGCAGTATTTT	CASSTRTSATDTQYF
.	TRBV28	many	TRBJ2-7	TGTGCCAGCAGCCCTTTCGGAGCACGATGGGAGCAGTACTTC	CASSPFGARWEQYF
TRBD2	TRBV20-1	many	TRBJ2-7	TGCAGTGCTAGTCTGGTTAGCGGGAGTTGGACCCACTACGAGCAGTACTTC	CSASLVSGSWTHYEQYF
.	TRBV5-1	.	TRBJ2-6	TGCGCCAGCAGCTTACCAGGGGTTTCTGGGGCCAACGTCCTGACTTTC	CASSLPGVSGANVLTF
.	TRBV2	many	TRBJ2-2	TGTGCCAGCAGTGACTATATAGCTGAGGAGGGGGAGCTGTTTTTT	CASSDYIAEEGELFF
TRBD1	TRBV4-1	many	TRBJ1-6	TGCGCCAGCAGCGCGAGGACAGGGGTTAATTCACCCCTCCACTTT	CASSARTGVNSPLHF
TRBD1	TRBV27	.	TRBJ2-4	TGTGCCAGCAGTTTCATTTCTCCGGGACAGGGCCAAGGGAGCGCCAAAAACATTCAGTACTTC	CASSFISPGQGQGSAKNIQYF